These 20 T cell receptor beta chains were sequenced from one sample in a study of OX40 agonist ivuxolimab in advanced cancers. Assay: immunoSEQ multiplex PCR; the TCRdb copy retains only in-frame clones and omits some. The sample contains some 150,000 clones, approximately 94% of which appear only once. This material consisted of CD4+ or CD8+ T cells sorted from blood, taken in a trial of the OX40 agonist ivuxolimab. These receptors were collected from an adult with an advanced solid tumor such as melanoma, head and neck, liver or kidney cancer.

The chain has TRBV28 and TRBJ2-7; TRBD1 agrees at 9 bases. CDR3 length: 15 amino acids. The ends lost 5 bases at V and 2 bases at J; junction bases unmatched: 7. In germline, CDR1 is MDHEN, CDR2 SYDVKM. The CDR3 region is CASSGGTGTPYEQYF. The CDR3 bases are TGTGCCAGCAGTGGAGGGACAGGGACCCCCTACGAGCAGTACTTC.

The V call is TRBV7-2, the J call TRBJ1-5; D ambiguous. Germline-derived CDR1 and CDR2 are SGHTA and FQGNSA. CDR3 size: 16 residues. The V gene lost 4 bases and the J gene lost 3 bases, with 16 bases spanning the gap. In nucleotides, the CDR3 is TGTGCCAGCAGCTCCGCTGGTCGGGGAAACAATCAGCCCCAGCATTTT. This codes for CASSSAGRGNNQPQHF.

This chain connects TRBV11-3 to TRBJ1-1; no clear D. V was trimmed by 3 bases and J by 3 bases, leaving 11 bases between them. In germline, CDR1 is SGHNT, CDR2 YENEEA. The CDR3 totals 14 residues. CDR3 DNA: TGTGCCAGCAGCTTTGGAGGTGGTCACACTGAAGCTTTCTTT. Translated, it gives CASSFGGGHTEAFF.

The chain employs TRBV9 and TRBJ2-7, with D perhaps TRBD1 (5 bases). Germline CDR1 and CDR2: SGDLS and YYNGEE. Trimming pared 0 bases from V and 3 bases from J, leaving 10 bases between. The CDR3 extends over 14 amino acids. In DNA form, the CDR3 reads TGTGCCAGCAGCGTAGACAGGCTCGGCTACGAGCAGTACTTC. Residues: CASSVDRLGYEQYF.

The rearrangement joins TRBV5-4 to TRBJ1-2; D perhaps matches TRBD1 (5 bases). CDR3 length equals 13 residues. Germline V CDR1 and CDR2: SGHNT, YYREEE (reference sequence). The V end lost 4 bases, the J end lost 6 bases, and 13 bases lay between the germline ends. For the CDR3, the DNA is TGTGCCAGCAGCCACCCAGGGACTAATGGCTACACCTTC. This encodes CASSHPGTNGYTF.

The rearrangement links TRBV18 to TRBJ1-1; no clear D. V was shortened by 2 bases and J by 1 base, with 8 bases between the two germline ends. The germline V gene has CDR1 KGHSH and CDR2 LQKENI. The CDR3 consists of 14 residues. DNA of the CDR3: TGTGCCAGCTCACCAAGTTTGGAGAACACTGAAGCTTTCTTT. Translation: CASSPSLENTEAFF.

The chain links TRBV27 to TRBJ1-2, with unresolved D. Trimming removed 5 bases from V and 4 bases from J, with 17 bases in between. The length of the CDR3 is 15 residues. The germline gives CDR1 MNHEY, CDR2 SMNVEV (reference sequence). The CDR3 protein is CASSIRGTAFYGYTF. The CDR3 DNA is TGTGCCAGCAGTATTCGGGGTACGGCCTTCTATGGCTACACCTTC.

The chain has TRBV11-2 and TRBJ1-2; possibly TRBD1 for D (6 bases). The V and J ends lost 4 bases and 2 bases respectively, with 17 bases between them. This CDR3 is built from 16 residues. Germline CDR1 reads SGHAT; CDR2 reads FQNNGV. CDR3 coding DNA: TGTGCCAGCAGCTCCCTGGGCAGGGGCGCAAACTATGGCTACACCTTC. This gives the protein CASSSLGRGANYGYTF.

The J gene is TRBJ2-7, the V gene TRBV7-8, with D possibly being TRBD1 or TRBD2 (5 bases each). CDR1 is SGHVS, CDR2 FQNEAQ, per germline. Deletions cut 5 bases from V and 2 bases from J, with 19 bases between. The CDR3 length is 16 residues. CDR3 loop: CASSPHRDPQPYEQYF. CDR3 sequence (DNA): TGTGCCAGCAGCCCCCACCGGGACCCACAGCCCTACGAGCAGTACTTC.

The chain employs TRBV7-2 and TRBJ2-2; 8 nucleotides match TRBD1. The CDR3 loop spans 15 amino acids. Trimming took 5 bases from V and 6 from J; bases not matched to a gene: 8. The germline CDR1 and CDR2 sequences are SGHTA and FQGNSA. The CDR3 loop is CASSPETGVSGELFF. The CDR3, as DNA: TGTGCCAGCAGCCCCGAGACAGGGGTATCCGGGGAGCTGTTTTTT.

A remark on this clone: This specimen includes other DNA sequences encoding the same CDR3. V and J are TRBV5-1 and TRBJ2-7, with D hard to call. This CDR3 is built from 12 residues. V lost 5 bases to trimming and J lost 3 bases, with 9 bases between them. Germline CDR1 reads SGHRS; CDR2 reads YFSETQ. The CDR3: CASSVTDYEQYF. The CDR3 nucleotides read TGCGCCAGCAGTGTAACGGACTACGAGCAGTACTTC.

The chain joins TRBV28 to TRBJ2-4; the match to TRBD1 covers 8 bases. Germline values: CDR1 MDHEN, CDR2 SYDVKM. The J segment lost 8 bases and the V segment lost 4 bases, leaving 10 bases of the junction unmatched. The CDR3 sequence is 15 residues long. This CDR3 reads CASSSQTGVRDIQYF. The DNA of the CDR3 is TGTGCCAGCAGTTCTCAGACAGGGGTGAGGGACATTCAGTACTTC.

DNA for the CDR3: TGTGCCAGCAGCGGGGGCCCGGGAGGGCAAGAGTATTTT. Residues: CASSGGPGGQEYF. The V call is TRBV6-5, the J call TRBJ2-3; 8 bases map to TRBD2. Germline V gene sequence: CDR1 MNHEY, CDR2 SVGAGI. V was clipped by 6 bases and J by 13 bases; unmatched bases: 12. CDR3 size: 13 residues.

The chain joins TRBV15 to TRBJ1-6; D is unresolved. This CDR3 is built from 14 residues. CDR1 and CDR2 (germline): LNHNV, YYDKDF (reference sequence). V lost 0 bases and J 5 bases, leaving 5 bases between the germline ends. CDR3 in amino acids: CATSRDGNNSPLHF. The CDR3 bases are TGTGCCACCAGCAGAGACGGAAATAATTCACCCCTCCACTTT.

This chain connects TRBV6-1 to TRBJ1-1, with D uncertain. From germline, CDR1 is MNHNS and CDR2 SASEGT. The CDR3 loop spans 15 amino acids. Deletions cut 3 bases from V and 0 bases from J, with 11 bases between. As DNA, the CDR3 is TGTGCCAGCAGTGACAGACCCTATATGAACACTGAAGCTTTCTTT. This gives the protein CASSDRPYMNTEAFF.

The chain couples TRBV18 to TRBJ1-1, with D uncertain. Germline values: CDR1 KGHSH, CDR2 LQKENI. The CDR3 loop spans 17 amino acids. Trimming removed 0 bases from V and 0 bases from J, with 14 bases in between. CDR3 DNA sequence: TGTGCCAGCTCACCACCGGGCAGCCCAGCCATGAACACTGAAGCTTTCTTT. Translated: CASSPPGSPAMNTEAFF.

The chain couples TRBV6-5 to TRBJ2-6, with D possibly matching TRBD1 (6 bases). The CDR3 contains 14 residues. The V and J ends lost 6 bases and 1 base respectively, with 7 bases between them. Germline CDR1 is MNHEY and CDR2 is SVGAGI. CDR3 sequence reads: CASRTGSGANVLTF. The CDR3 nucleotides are TGTGCCAGCAGAACAGGGTCTGGGGCCAACGTCCTGACTTTC.

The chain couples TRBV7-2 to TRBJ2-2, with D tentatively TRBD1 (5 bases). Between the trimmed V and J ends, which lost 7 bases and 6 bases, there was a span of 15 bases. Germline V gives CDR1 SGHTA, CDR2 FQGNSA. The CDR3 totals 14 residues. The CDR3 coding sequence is TGTGCCAGCACCTGGGCAGGGAATGCCGGGGAGCTGTTTTTT. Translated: CASTWAGNAGELFF.

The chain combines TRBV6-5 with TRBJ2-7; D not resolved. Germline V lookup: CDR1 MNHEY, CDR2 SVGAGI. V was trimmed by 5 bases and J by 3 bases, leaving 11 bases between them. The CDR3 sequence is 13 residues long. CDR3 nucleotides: TGTGCCAGCAGTGAAGGCGACATCTACGAGCAGTACTTC. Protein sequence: CASSEGDIYEQYF.

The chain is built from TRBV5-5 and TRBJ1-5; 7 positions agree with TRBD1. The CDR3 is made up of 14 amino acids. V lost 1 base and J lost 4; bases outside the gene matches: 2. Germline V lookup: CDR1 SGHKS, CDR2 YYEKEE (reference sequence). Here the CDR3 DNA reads TGTGCCAGCAGCTTGAGGACAGGAAATCAGCCCCAGCATTTT. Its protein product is CASSLRTGNQPQHF. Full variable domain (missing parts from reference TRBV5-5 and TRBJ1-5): DAGVTQSPTHLIKTRGQQVTLRCSPISGHKSVSWYQQVLGQGPQFIFQYYEKEERGRGNFPDRFSARQFPNYSSELNVNALLLGDSALYLCASSLRTGNQPQHFGDGTRLSIL.